Detailed here is one T cell receptor beta chain. The antigen is undetermined. Vbeta (60) and Jbeta (13) primers were used in the PCR. Data came from immunoSEQ multiplex PCR; TCRdb stores just in-frame clones and leaves some out. Its clone listing holds approximately 180,000 clones. This specimen comes from a study of cytomegalovirus exposure and HLA in healthy donors. Study results and caveats: Among immune exposure information, only CMV serostatus was available.

J gave up 8 bases and V 9 bases, and 10 bases lay outside the gene matches. The CDR3 sequence is 13 residues long. CDR1 is ENHRY and CDR2 is SYGVKD in the germline V gene. This clonotype was obtained from a young man in good health and CMV-seronegative. The genes are TRBV10-3 and TRBJ2-3, with 8 bases matching TRBD2. The sequencing input was PBMCs. The CDR3 loop is CAIRTGGTGTQYF. As DNA, the CDR3 is TGTGCCATTCGGACGGGGGGGACGGGTACGCAGTATTTT.